One sample yielded the 27 T cell receptor beta chains listed below, sequenced in a study of blood T cell repertoires in COVID-19. Using immunoSEQ multiplex PCR, the repertoire was profiled, and TCRdb retains in-frame clones only, with some absent. The sample includes over 150,000 clones, roughly 80% of them seen just once. Sequencing was carried out using peripheral blood. These receptors were collected from a man between 65 and 79 years old with acute or convalescent COVID-19.

As DNA, the CDR3 is TGTGCCAGCAGCGGAACAGGGGCTGGGGTTGAAAAACTGTTTTTT. Protein: CASSGTGAGVEKLFF. The chain recombines TRBV9 with TRBJ1-4, with TRBD1 matching over 7 bases. This CDR3 spans 15 amino acids. CDR1 and CDR2 (germline): SGDLS, YYNGEE. V shed 3 bases, J shed 7 bases, and the junction held 9 bases outside the gene matches.

This chain joins TRBV20-1 and TRBJ1-5; no reliable D call. The germline V and J ends were trimmed by 3 bases and 7 bases, with 13 bases remaining between them. Germline-derived CDR1 and CDR2 are DFQATT and SNEGSKA (reference sequence). The length of the CDR3 is 13 residues. The CDR3 DNA reads as TGCAGTGCTAGTGATACCGGCGGGCAGCCCCAGCATTTT. This sequence encodes CSASDTGGQPQHF.

The chain couples TRBV28 to TRBJ2-3, with D possibly matching TRBD2 (5 bases). V was clipped by 2 bases and J by 6 bases, with 9 bases between them. The CDR3 is 13 residues long. Germline V gene lookup returns CDR1 MDHEN and CDR2 SYDVKM. CDR3 nucleotide sequence: TGTGCCAGCAGTTTAAGCGGTTCGGATACGCAGTATTTT. Amino acids: CASSLSGSDTQYF.

This chain links TRBV11-3 with TRBJ1-1; D uncertain. Germline values: CDR1 SGHNT, CDR2 YENEEA. This CDR3 is built from 14 residues. Trimming removed 5 bases from V and 0 bases from J, with 10 bases in between. CDR3 sequence reads: CASSKQNMNTEAFF. CDR3 bases: TGTGCCAGCAGCAAACAGAACATGAACACTGAAGCTTTCTTT.

The chain couples TRBV18 to TRBJ1-2; D remains unclear. V was pared by 2 bases and J by 1 base, with 11 bases between. Germline CDR1 KGHSH, CDR2 LQKENI. CDR3 length: 15 residues. The CDR3 DNA reads TGTGCCAGCTCACCAAGAACAGCAGATAACTATGGCTACACCTTC. Translation gives CASSPRTADNYGYTF.

The chain carries TRBV7-2 and TRBJ1-4; 8 bases fit TRBD1. The trim removed 5 bases at V and 8 bases at J, leaving 10 bases unmatched. This CDR3 region has 15 residues. The germline V gene encodes CDR1 SGHTA and CDR2 FQGNSA. The CDR3 sequence: CASSPPTGVSEKLFF. The CDR3 DNA is TGTGCCAGCAGCCCCCCGACAGGGGTCAGCGAAAAACTGTTTTTT.

The rearrangement links TRBV5-1 to TRBJ2-5; the match to TRBD2 covers 14 bases. There are 17 residues in the CDR3. Germline trimming cut 7 bases from V and 4 bases from J; bases unmatched to any gene: 12. Germline V CDR1 and CDR2: SGHRS, YFSETQ. CDR3: CASRSQPTSGGVETQYF. The CDR3 nucleotides are TGCGCCAGCCGCTCACAACCGACTAGCGGGGGGGTAGAGACCCAGTACTTC.

This chain connects TRBV12-3 or TRBV12-4 to TRBJ1-1; 8 nucleotides agree with TRBD1. The CDR3 covers 13 residues. V gave up 6 bases and J gave up 7 bases; unmatched junction bases: 7. The CDR3 reads CASSTQGAGEAFF. The CDR3 DNA is TGTGCCAGCAGCACCCAGGGGGCTGGTGAAGCTTTCTTT.

This clone was seen only once. This chain links TRBV12-5 with TRBJ1-6, with unresolved D. Trimming removed 5 bases at V and 4 bases at J, with 12 bases between. Germline V gene data show CDR1 as LGHNT and CDR2 as FRNRAP. This CDR3 spans 15 amino acids. In DNA, the CDR3 is TGTGCTAGTGGTCCAACCTCCGGTTATAATTCACCCCTCCACTTT. Protein product: CASGPTSGYNSPLHF.

The rearrangement uses TRBV5-1 and TRBJ2-5; 9 positions match TRBD2. Germline trimming cut 0 bases from V and 5 bases from J; bases unmatched to any gene: 5. In germline, CDR1 is SGHRS, CDR2 YFSETQ. The CDR3 is made up of 15 amino acids. CDR3 coding DNA: TGCGCCAGCAGCTTGGGAGCGGGGGGCGTGGAGACCCAGTACTTC. Translation gives CASSLGAGGVETQYF.

This clone was detected a few times. V is TRBV29-1 and J is TRBJ2-5, with 7 bases fitting TRBD2. V lost 6 bases and J lost 0; bases outside the gene matches: 1. CDR1 is SQVTM and CDR2 is ANQGSEA in the germline V gene. The length of the CDR3 is 12 residues. The CDR3, as DNA: TGCAGCGTCGGGACTAACCAAGAGACCCAGTACTTC. Encoded protein: CSVGTNQETQYF.

The chain employs TRBV5-1 and TRBJ2-1; 8 bases match TRBD1. The CDR3 is 14 residues long. V lost 0 bases, J lost 6 bases, and 2 bases stayed unmatched. Germline lookup yields CDR1 SGHRS and CDR2 YFSETQ. Here the CDR3 DNA reads TGCGCCAGCAGCTTGGGTACAGGGGGCAATGAGCAGTTCTTC. This codes for CASSLGTGGNEQFF. The full variable domain, rest sourced from reference TRBV5-1 and TRBJ2-1, is KAGVTQTPRYLIKTRGQQVTLSCSPISGHRSVSWYQQTPGQGLQFLFEYFSETQRNKGNFPGRFSGRQFSNSRSEMNVSTLELGDSALYLCASSLGTGGNEQFFGPGTRLTVL.

Concerning this clone: One end of the junction is discordant with germline, which a read error may explain. The chain combines TRBV5-1 with TRBJ2-5; the D gene is possibly TRBD2 (7 bases). CDR3 length equals 15 residues. Germline CDR1 reads SGHRS; CDR2 reads YFSETQ. CDR3 coding DNA: TGCGCTAGCAGCGGGGCCAGGGGCATCCAAGAGACCCAGTACTTC. Amino acids: CASSGARGIQETQYF.

The rearrangement links TRBV10-3 to TRBJ2-7; no firm D call. Deletions cut 0 bases from V and 6 bases from J, with 9 bases between. This CDR3 has 13 residues. Germline CDR1 is ENHRY and CDR2 is SYGVKD. The CDR3 DNA is TGTGCCATCAGTGAGTCGGGCCTACTCGAGCAGTACTTC. This sequence encodes CAISESGLLEQYF.

This rearrangement joins TRBV9 to TRBJ2-3, with a possible D match to TRBD1 (6 bases). The germline V gene has CDR1 SGDLS and CDR2 YYNGEE. This CDR3 is 13 amino acids long. Trimming stripped 4 bases from V and 13 bases from J, with 19 bases between. The CDR3 spells CASSLNPVQGEYF. The CDR3 region has the DNA TGTGCCAGCAGCCTAAATCCCGTACAGGGAGAGTATTTT. Using reference TRBV9 and TRBJ2-3 for the parts outside the CDR3, the full variable domain is DSGVTQTPKHLITATGQRVTLRCSPRSGDLSVYWYQQSLDQGLQFLIQYYNGEERAKGNILERFSAQQFPDLHSELNLSSLELGDSALYFCASSLNPVQGEYFGPGTRLTVL.

The CDR3 region has the DNA TGTGCCAGCAAAGACCCGGGAGCAGATGAGCAGTTCTTC. Translation: CASKDPGADEQFF. J is TRBJ2-1 and V is TRBV12-3 or TRBV12-4; weak D call: TRBD2 (6 bases). The CDR3 length is 13 residues. With 7 bases removed from V and 8 bases from J, the gap between germline ends came to 15 bases.

The J gene is TRBJ2-7, the V gene TRBV19; TRBD1 aligns across 8 bases. The junction had 0 bases not matched to a gene; V was cut back by 5 bases and J by 3 bases. Germline values: CDR1 LNHDA, CDR2 SQIVND (reference sequence). This CDR3 is 12 amino acids long. This chain's CDR3 is CASSGQGYEQYF. CDR3 bases: TGTGCCAGTAGTGGACAGGGCTACGAGCAGTACTTC.

The chain carries TRBV2 and TRBJ2-5, with D perhaps TRBD1 (6 bases). Germline V lookup: CDR1 SNHLY, CDR2 FYNNEI. Trimming cost V 6 bases and J 5 bases, with 16 bases left between them. This CDR3 contains 14 residues. The CDR3 is CASRWDTSRETQYF. CDR3 nucleotides: TGTGCCAGCAGGTGGGACACCTCCAGGGAGACCCAGTACTTC.

This clone occurred once. The rearrangement joins TRBV9 to TRBJ2-6, with D uncertain. This CDR3 has 15 amino acids. V lost 1 base and J lost 4, with 9 bases in between. CDR1 and CDR2 from the germline V gene are SGDLS and YYNGEE. CDR3 residues: CASSVLFSGANVLTF. Here the CDR3 DNA reads TGTGCCAGCAGCGTATTATTCTCCGGGGCCAACGTCCTGACTTTC.

The rearrangement joins TRBV5-3 to TRBJ1-5; D unresolved. TRBV5-3 is marked as an open reading frame, function uncertain. Trimming stripped 1 base from V and 5 bases from J, with 16 bases between. The CDR3 contains 16 residues. This chain's CDR3 is CARSLRQARRDQPQHF. In DNA form, the CDR3 reads TGTGCCAGAAGCTTGCGGCAGGCCCGGAGGGATCAGCCCCAGCATTTT.

This chain joins TRBV6-8 and TRBJ2-1; 11 bases match TRBD2. The germline V gene encodes CDR1 MNHGY and CDR2 SAAAGT. V trimming: 5 bases; J trimming: 3 bases; junction bases outside the gene matches: 6. The CDR3 extends over 16 amino acids. CDR3 nucleotides: TGTGCCAGCAGTGATTTGGGACTAGCGGACTACAATGAGCAGTTCTTC. Translating it yields CASSDLGLADYNEQFF.

The CDR3 protein is CASSPRTGDTQYF. CDR3 nucleotide sequence: TGCGCCAGCAGCCCCCGAACCGGAGATACGCAGTATTTT. The chain couples TRBV4-3 to TRBJ2-3; D gene ambiguous. Germline V gives CDR1 LGHNA, CDR2 YSLEER. CDR3 length equals 13 residues. Trimming cost V 4 bases and J 5 bases, with 10 bases left between them.

The V and J genes are TRBV7-7 and TRBJ2-7; 9 nucleotides line up with TRBD1. Trimming removed 8 bases from V and 9 bases from J; junction bases left unmatched: 26. Germline CDR1 reads SSHAT; CDR2 reads FNYEAQ (reference sequence). The CDR3 length is 18 residues. The CDR3 loop is CASPPDGRRGTGSPRQYF. Here the CDR3 DNA reads TGTGCCAGCCCGCCTGATGGCCGACGTGGGACAGGGTCCCCTCGGCAGTACTTC.

This chain uses TRBV6-4 with TRBJ2-1, with 13 bases lining up with TRBD2. The ends lost 9 bases at V and 5 bases at J; junction bases unmatched: 7. The CDR3 has 15 amino acids. Germline V lookup: CDR1 MRHNA, CDR2 SNTAGT. The CDR3 loop reads CASPLLAGGHNEQFF. CDR3 sequence (DNA): TGTGCCAGTCCATTACTAGCGGGGGGGCACAATGAGCAGTTCTTC.

The rearrangement joins TRBV24-1 to TRBJ2-5; 7 bases line up with TRBD2. The V gene end was trimmed by 9 bases and the J gene end by 1 base; junction bases not matched to a gene: 1. The length of the CDR3 is 12 residues. CDR1 KGHDR and CDR2 SFDVKD come from the germline V gene. Here the CDR3 reads CATGGGQETQYF. The CDR3, as DNA: TGTGCCACCGGCGGGGGCCAAGAGACCCAGTACTTC.

CDR3 sequence reads: CASSVGGFPNNQPQHF. The CDR3 DNA follows: TGTGCCAGCAGTGTAGGAGGGTTCCCGAACAATCAGCCCCAGCATTTT. The chain is built from TRBV2 and TRBJ1-5, with no clear D. In germline, CDR1 is SNHLY, CDR2 FYNNEI. V shed 4 bases and J shed 3 bases, with 16 bases lying between them. CDR3 length equals 16 residues. The whole variable domain, remainder taken from reference TRBV2 and TRBJ1-5, is EPEVTQTPSHQVTQMGQEVILRCVPISNHLYFYWYRQILGQKVEFLVSFYNNEISEKSEIFDDQFSVERPDGSNFTLKIRSTKLEDSAMYFCASSVGGFPNNQPQHFGDGTRLSIL.

V and J are TRBV6-5 and TRBJ1-1, with TRBD1 identical over 8 bases. The CDR3 covers 14 residues. In germline, CDR1 is MNHEY, CDR2 SVGAGI. V was pared by 5 bases and J by 1 base, with 3 bases of the junction left unmatched. Here the CDR3 reads CASSTGTGNTEAFF. In nucleotides, the CDR3 is TGTGCCAGCAGTACCGGGACAGGGAACACTGAAGCTTTCTTT.